Below, 18 T cell receptor beta chains from the same sample are listed, as sequenced in a study of cytomegalovirus exposure and HLA in healthy donors. The method was immunoSEQ multiplex PCR; TCRdb's version includes in-frame clones alone and lacks a portion of them. This sample has 100,000 to 150,000 clones; around nine tenths occur once, and the top ten carry 3% to 3.5%. Specimen: PBMCs. These receptors were collected from a man aged 25 to 40 in good health and CMV-seronegative.

This rearrangement joins TRBV7-9 to TRBJ2-7, with D perhaps TRBD1 (5 bases). Germline-derived CDR1 and CDR2 are SEHNR and FQNEAQ (reference sequence). Trimming left V 5 bases short and J 3 bases short, with 20 bases between. The CDR3 spans 16 residues. Here the CDR3 DNA reads TGTGCCAGCAGCCTAAGTCACAGGCAGACGTACTACGAGCAGTACTTC. Translating gives CASSLSHRQTYYEQYF.

This rearrangement joins TRBV18 to TRBJ2-1; D gene unclear. Trimming removed 3 bases from V and 0 bases from J, with 9 bases in between. Germline V gene data show CDR1 as KGHSH and CDR2 as LQKENI. This CDR3 has 15 residues. CDR3 loop: CASSPRQDSYNEQFF. The CDR3 nucleotides read TGTGCCAGCTCACCGAGACAAGACTCCTACAATGAGCAGTTCTTC.

The rearrangement joins TRBV4-3 to TRBJ2-2; TRBD1 agrees at 11 bases. V shed 1 base, J shed 3 bases, and the junction held 4 bases outside the gene matches. Germline CDR1 LGHNA, CDR2 YSLEER. This CDR3 has 17 residues. The CDR3, as DNA: TGCGCCAGCAGCCAAGGGACAGGGGGCGCAGACACCGGGGAGCTGTTTTTT. Protein: CASSQGTGGADTGELFF.

J is TRBJ2-3 and V is TRBV10-3; 13 bases match TRBD2. The trim removed 0 bases at V and 4 bases at J, leaving 1 base unmatched. The CDR3 runs to 16 residues. Germline loops: CDR1 ENHRY, CDR2 SYGVKD. DNA of the CDR3: TGTGCCATCAGTGAGTCGACTAGCGGGGGGTCAGATACGCAGTATTTT. It encodes CAISESTSGGSDTQYF.

The rearrangement joins TRBV6-1 to TRBJ1-1, with 7 bases that match TRBD1. This CDR3 is 17 amino acids long. V lost 1 base and J lost 3; bases outside the gene matches: 11. Per germline, CDR1 MNHNS and CDR2 SASEGT. The DNA for the CDR3 is TGTGCCAGCAGTGAAGGAGGGGGCTTCAGTTTGTACACTGAAGCTTTCTTT. Translation: CASSEGGGFSLYTEAFF.

The gene calls are TRBV19 and TRBJ2-2; the D is unclear. The CDR3 is 17 amino acids. Trimming left V 5 bases short and J 0 bases short, with 16 bases between. Germline loops: CDR1 LNHDA, CDR2 SQIVND (reference sequence). CDR3 protein: CASSFYRGFPNTGELFF. The CDR3 DNA follows: TGTGCCAGTAGTTTCTATAGAGGTTTTCCGAACACCGGGGAGCTGTTTTTT.

V usage is TRBV28 and J usage is TRBJ1-1, with 9 positions matching TRBD1. CDR1 is MDHEN and CDR2 is SYDVKM in the germline V gene. The CDR3 length is 15 residues. The J segment lost 4 bases and the V segment lost 5 bases, leaving 8 bases of the junction unmatched. Here the CDR3 reads CASSTFGQGSTEAFF. The CDR3 bases are TGTGCCAGCAGTACCTTCGGACAGGGGAGCACTGAAGCTTTCTTT.

V and J are TRBV4-3 and TRBJ2-7; 10 positions match TRBD2. The CDR3 runs to 17 residues. The germline gives CDR1 LGHNA, CDR2 YSLEER. V lost 1 base and J lost 3; bases outside the gene matches: 9. The CDR3 region has the DNA TGCGCCAGCAGCCAAGGTCAACTAGCGGGGCGAGGCTACGAGCAGTACTTC. Translation: CASSQGQLAGRGYEQYF.

The rearrangement joins TRBV4-1 to TRBJ1-1; D gene ambiguous. The CDR3 spans 15 residues. V was trimmed by 0 bases and J by 4 bases, leaving 12 bases between them. Germline V gives CDR1 MGHRA, CDR2 YSYEKL. This chain's CDR3 is CASSQDELSFTEAFF. The CDR3 DNA follows: TGCGCCAGCAGCCAAGATGAATTGAGTTTCACTGAAGCTTTCTTT.

V usage is TRBV5-1 and J usage is TRBJ2-4, with 8 bases aligning to TRBD1. Looked up from germline, CDR1 is SGHRS and CDR2 is YFSETQ. This CDR3 has 19 residues. J lost 0 bases, V lost 0 bases, and 11 bases had no gene match. The chain's CDR3 is CASSLGPRQGRVAKNIQYF. CDR3 sequence (DNA): TGCGCCAGCAGCTTGGGTCCTCGACAGGGGCGAGTAGCCAAAAACATTCAGTACTTC.

This clone was observed a single time. This chain connects TRBV6-6 to TRBJ1-5; no reliable D call. The germline V gene has CDR1 MNHNY and CDR2 SVGAGI (reference sequence). The CDR3 covers 13 residues. Deletions cut 6 bases from V and 6 bases from J, with 12 bases between. The CDR3 nucleotides are TGTGCCAGCAGCCCTGCTGGGAGTCAGCCCCAGCATTTT. Its translation: CASSPAGSQPQHF.

The chain combines TRBV6-5 with TRBJ1-5, with D perhaps matching TRBD1 (5 bases). Germline V CDR1 and CDR2: MNHEY, SVGAGI. The CDR3 has 14 residues. Between the trimmed V and J ends, which lost 2 bases and 5 bases, there was a span of 10 bases. The CDR3 spells CASSYGGFDQPQHF. The DNA of the CDR3 is TGTGCCAGCAGTTACGGGGGGTTCGATCAGCCCCAGCATTTT.

CDR3 in amino acids: CASSSTGTETQPQHF. In nucleotides, the CDR3 is TGTGCCAGTAGTAGTACGGGGACAGAAACCCAGCCCCAGCATTTT. The chain uses TRBV19 and TRBJ1-5; 7 positions agree with TRBD1. This CDR3 region has 15 residues. Germline values: CDR1 LNHDA, CDR2 SQIVND (reference sequence). V gave up 4 bases and J gave up 7 bases; unmatched junction bases: 10.

The chain links TRBV5-6 to TRBJ2-4; D unclear. Germline V gene sequence: CDR1 SGHDT, CDR2 YYEEEE. V was shortened by 4 bases and J by 3 bases, with 20 bases between the two germline ends. The CDR3 is made up of 17 amino acids. This CDR3 is CASSPRGAVFVKNIQYF. As DNA, the CDR3 is TGTGCCAGCAGCCCGCGCGGAGCAGTTTTCGTCAAAAACATTCAGTACTTC.

The V call is TRBV14, the J call TRBJ1-5, with 8 nucleotides matching TRBD1. V shed 3 bases, J shed 3 bases, and the junction held 4 bases outside the gene matches. This CDR3 is built from 15 residues. The V gene's germline CDR1 is SGHDN and CDR2 FVKESK. In DNA form, the CDR3 reads TGTGCCAGCAGCCATGGACAGGGACCCAATCAGCCCCAGCATTTT. Translation gives CASSHGQGPNQPQHF.

The chain carries TRBV28 and TRBJ1-4; 8 bases are a match to TRBD1. With V trimmed by 8 bases and J by 5 bases, 10 bases remained unmatched. From germline, CDR1 is MDHEN and CDR2 SYDVKM. This CDR3 spans 15 amino acids. This CDR3 reads CASGSQGALNEKLFF. In DNA form, the CDR3 reads TGTGCCAGCGGGTCCCAGGGGGCCTTAAATGAAAAACTGTTTTTT.

The chain joins TRBV11-3 to TRBJ2-5, with TRBD2 matching over 7 bases. CDR3 length: 12 residues. Germline assignment: CDR1 SGHNT and CDR2 YENEEA. The J segment lost 5 bases and the V segment lost 4 bases, leaving 1 base of the junction unmatched. This CDR3 is CASSSGGETQYF. CDR3 coding DNA: TGTGCCAGCAGCTCCGGGGGGGAGACCCAGTACTTC.

This sequence joins TRBV7-2 and TRBJ1-1, with 9 bases lining up with TRBD1. CDR1 and CDR2 (germline): SGHTA, FQGNSA. The CDR3 has 16 residues. V lost 5 bases, J lost 3 bases, and 10 bases stayed unmatched. The CDR3 DNA sequence: TGTGCCAGCAGCCCACCGGGACAGGGTTTCTACACTGAAGCTTTCTTT. This encodes CASSPPGQGFYTEAFF.